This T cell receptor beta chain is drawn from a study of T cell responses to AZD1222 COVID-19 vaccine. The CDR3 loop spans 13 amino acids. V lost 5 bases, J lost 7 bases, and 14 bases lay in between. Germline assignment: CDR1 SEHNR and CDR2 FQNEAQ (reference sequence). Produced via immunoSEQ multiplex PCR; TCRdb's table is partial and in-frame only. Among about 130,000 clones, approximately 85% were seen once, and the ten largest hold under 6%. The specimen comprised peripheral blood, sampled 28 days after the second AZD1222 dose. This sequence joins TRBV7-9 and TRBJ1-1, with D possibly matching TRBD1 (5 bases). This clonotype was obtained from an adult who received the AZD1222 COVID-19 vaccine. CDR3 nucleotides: TGTGCCAGCAGCAAAATAGAGGGGAATGAAGCTTTCTTT. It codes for CASSKIEGNEAFF.